These 13 T cell receptor beta chains share one sample of origin, sequenced in a study of shared clonotypes between healthy human individuals. Profiled with immunoSEQ multiplex PCR; TCRdb holds only in-frame clones, not every one. The data hold millions of clones, with 80% to 95% observed a single time. The sample comprised naive CD4+ T cells from PBMCs. As to subset: CD45RA+ positively selected. The receptors originated from a man aged 18-30 years in good health. Some clones in this sample may be carry-over from other donors' samples.

In this sample, this clone turned up once. This sequence joins TRBV4-2 and TRBJ2-6, with D possibly being TRBD1 or TRBD2 (5 bases each). V was clipped by 1 base and J by 4 bases, with 23 bases between them. The CDR3 has 20 amino acids. Looked up from germline, CDR1 is LGHNA and CDR2 is YNFKEQ. CDR3 nucleotide sequence: TGTGCCAGCAGCCAAGGAGGGACCGGGCCCATCTGGGGGGGGGCCAACGTCCTGACTTTC. Its translation is CASSQGGTGPIWGGANVLTF.

This clone was picked up one time. Within the sample, other DNA sequences also encode this same CDR3. The rearrangement links TRBV9 to TRBJ2-2; D not certain. V lost 0 bases and J lost 1, with 4 bases in between. Germline V gene lookup returns CDR1 SGDLS and CDR2 YYNGEE. The CDR3 spans 14 residues. For the CDR3, the DNA is TGTGCCAGCAGCGTAGCAGGGAACACCGGGGAGCTGTTTTTT. It translates to CASSVAGNTGELFF.

In its sample, this clone was seen once. The chain joins TRBV4-3 to TRBJ2-5, with 9 positions matching TRBD2. CDR1 and CDR2 (germline): LGHNA, YSLEER. The CDR3 sequence is 15 residues long. The junction had 3 bases not matched to a gene; V was cut back by 2 bases and J by 2 bases. CDR3 in DNA: TGCGCCAGCAGCCAACGAGGACTAGCGCAAGAGACCCAGTACTTC. It encodes CASSQRGLAQETQYF.

The rearrangement links TRBV4-1 to TRBJ2-1; D is unresolved. Trimming took off 0 bases at V and 3 bases at J, with 12 bases between the two ends. The CDR3 length is 16 residues. CDR1 MGHRA and CDR2 YSYEKL come from the germline V gene. The CDR3 region has the DNA TGCGCCAGCAGCCAAGACGGCTGGCAGTACTACAATGAGCAGTTCTTC. Translation: CASSQDGWQYYNEQFF.

The chain couples TRBV6-5 to TRBJ1-1; 7 bases fit TRBD1. The V segment lost 0 bases and the J segment 0 bases; nucleotides outside the gene matches: 1. CDR1 and CDR2 from the germline V gene are MNHEY and SVGAGI. The CDR3 spans 15 residues. The DNA for the CDR3 is TGTGCCAGCAGTTACTCCACAGGGGTGAACACTGAAGCTTTCTTT. Encoded protein: CASSYSTGVNTEAFF.

This clone was observed a few times. The CDR3 is CASSTTEYYASNQPQHF. The DNA of the CDR3 is TGTGCCAGTAGCACGACAGAATATTACGCTAGCAATCAGCCCCAGCATTTT. This chain joins TRBV19 and TRBJ1-5, with a weak D call TRBD1 (5 bases). Germline-derived CDR1 and CDR2 are LNHDA and SQIVND (reference sequence). Trimming cost V 6 bases and J 0 bases, with 18 bases left between them. The CDR3 has 17 residues.

The chain has TRBV2 and TRBJ2-5; 7 bases map to TRBD1. The germline gives CDR1 SNHLY, CDR2 FYNNEI. The V segment lost 5 bases and the J segment 5 bases; nucleotides outside the gene matches: 11. The CDR3 loop spans 15 amino acids. CDR3 amino acids: CASSRPRGNLETQYF. The CDR3 region has the DNA TGTGCCAGCAGTCGACCCAGGGGGAACCTGGAGACCCAGTACTTC.

The chain is built from TRBV7-2 and TRBJ2-3; 11 bases match TRBD2. Looked up from germline, CDR1 is SGHTA and CDR2 is FQGNSA. V was pared by 2 bases and J by 3 bases, with 4 bases of the junction left unmatched. The CDR3 covers 16 residues. For the CDR3, the DNA is TGTGCCAGCAGCTTAAGGGCTAGCGGGAGGACAGATACGCAGTATTTT. Protein: CASSLRASGRTDTQYF.

The chain uses TRBV6-5 and TRBJ1-1; the D gene is possibly TRBD1 (5 bases). Trimming took off 9 bases at V and 0 bases at J, with 11 bases between the two ends. This CDR3 has 13 residues. The germline V gene has CDR1 MNHEY and CDR2 SVGAGI. CDR3 DNA sequence: TGTGCCAGTCGGTGGGGACTGAACACTGAAGCTTTCTTT. Residues: CASRWGLNTEAFF.

This chain joins TRBV7-9 and TRBJ2-3, with 9 bases lining up with TRBD2. The ends lost 9 bases at V and 3 bases at J; junction bases unmatched: 7. The CDR3 consists of 14 residues. CDR1 and CDR2 from the germline V gene are SEHNR and FQNEAQ (reference sequence). CDR3 in amino acids: CARGSGSKTDTQYF. Written as DNA, the CDR3 is TGTGCCAGGGGTAGCGGGAGTAAGACAGATACGCAGTATTTT.

V usage is TRBV9 and J usage is TRBJ2-5, with D maybe TRBD1 (6 bases). There are 14 residues in the CDR3. The V end was cut by 4 bases, the J end by 5 bases, with 15 bases between. Germline-derived CDR1 and CDR2 are SGDLS and YYNGEE. The chain's CDR3 is CASSRTQGPETQYF. The CDR3 bases are TGTGCCAGCAGCAGAACCCAGGGGCCGGAGACCCAGTACTTC.

The chain recombines TRBV5-5 with TRBJ1-2; 7 bases fit TRBD1. Germline-derived CDR1 and CDR2 are SGHKS and YYEKEE (reference sequence). CDR3 length: 16 amino acids. With 3 bases clipped from V and 2 bases from J, the junction kept 10 bases outside the gene matches. The CDR3 DNA follows: TGTGCCAGCAGCTGGCCCCGGGACAGATCAAACTATGGCTACACCTTC. Translated, it gives CASSWPRDRSNYGYTF. The full variable domain, its missing parts supplied by reference TRBV5-5 and TRBJ1-2, is DAGVTQSPTHLIKTRGQQVTLRCSPISGHKSVSWYQQVLGQGPQFIFQYYEKEERGRGNFPDRFSARQFPNYSSELNVNALLLGDSALYLCASSWPRDRSNYGYTFGSGTRLTVV.

The CDR3 nucleotides read TGTGCCAGCAGTTACACCCCCTCTTCTACGCAGTATTTT. Translating it yields CASSYTPSSTQYF. The rearrangement uses TRBV6-5 and TRBJ2-3, with D unclear. This CDR3 contains 13 residues. Germline V gives CDR1 MNHEY, CDR2 SVGAGI. V lost 2 bases and J 8 bases, leaving 11 bases between the germline ends.